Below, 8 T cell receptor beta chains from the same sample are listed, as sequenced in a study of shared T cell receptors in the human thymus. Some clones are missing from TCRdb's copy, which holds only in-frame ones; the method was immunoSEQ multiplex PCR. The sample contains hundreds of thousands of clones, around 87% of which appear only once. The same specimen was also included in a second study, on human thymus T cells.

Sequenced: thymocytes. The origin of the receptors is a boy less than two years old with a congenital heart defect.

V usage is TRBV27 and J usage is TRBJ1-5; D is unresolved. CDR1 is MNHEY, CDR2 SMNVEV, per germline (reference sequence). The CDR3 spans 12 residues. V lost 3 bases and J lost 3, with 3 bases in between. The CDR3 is CASSFHNQPQHF. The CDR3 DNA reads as TGTGCCAGCAGTTTTCACAATCAGCCCCAGCATTTT.

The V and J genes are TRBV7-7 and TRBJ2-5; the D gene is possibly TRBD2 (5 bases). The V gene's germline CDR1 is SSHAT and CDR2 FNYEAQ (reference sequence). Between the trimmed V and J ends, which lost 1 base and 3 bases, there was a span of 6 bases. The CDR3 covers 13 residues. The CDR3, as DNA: TGTGCCAGCAGCTTAGAGGGAGAAGAGACCCAGTACTTC. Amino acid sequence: CASSLEGEETQYF.

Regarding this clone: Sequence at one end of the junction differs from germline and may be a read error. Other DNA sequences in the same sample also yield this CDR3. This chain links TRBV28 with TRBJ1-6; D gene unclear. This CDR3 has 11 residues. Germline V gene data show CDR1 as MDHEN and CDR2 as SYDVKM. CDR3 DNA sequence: TGTGCCAGCAGTCGTAATTCCCCCCTCCACTTT. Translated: CASSRNSPLHF.

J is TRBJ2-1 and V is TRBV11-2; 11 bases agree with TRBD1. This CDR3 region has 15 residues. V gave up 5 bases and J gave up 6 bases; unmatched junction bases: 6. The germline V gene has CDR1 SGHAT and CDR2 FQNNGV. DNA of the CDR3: TGTGCCAGCAGCATGGTCGGGACAGGGGGCAATGAGCAGTTCTTC. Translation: CASSMVGTGGNEQFF.

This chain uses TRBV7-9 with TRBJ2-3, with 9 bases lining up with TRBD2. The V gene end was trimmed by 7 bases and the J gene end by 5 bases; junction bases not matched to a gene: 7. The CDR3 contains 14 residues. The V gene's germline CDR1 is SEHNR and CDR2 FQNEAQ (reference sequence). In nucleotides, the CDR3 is TGTGCCAGCATATTAGCGGGGGCTCGAGATACGCAGTATTTT. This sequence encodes CASILAGARDTQYF.

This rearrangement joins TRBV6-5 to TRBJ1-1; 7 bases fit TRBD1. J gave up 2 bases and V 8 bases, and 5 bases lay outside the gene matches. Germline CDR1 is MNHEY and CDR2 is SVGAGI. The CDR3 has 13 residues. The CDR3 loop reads CASRQGSNTEAFF. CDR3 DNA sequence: TGTGCCAGCCGACAGGGATCCAACACTGAAGCTTTCTTT.

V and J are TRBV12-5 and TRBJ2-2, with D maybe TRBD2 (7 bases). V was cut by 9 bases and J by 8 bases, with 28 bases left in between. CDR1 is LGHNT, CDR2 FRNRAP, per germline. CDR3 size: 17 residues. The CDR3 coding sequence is TGTGCTAGCTCCCAGAGTGGGGACATACCGGGACTAGGGGAGCTGTTTTTT. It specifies CASSQSGDIPGLGELFF. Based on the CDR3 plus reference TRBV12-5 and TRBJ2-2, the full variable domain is DARVTQTPRHKVTEMGQEVTMRCQPILGHNTVFWYRQTMMQGLELLAYFRNRAPLDDSGMPKDRFSAEMPDATLATLKIQPSEPRDSAVYFCASSQSGDIPGLGELFFGEGSRLTVL.

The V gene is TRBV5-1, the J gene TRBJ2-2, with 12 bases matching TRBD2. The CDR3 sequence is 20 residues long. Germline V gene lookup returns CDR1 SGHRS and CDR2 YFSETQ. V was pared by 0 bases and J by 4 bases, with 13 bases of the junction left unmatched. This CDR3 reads CASSLANLAGGPGGTGELFF. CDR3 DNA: TGCGCCAGCAGCTTGGCCAATCTAGCGGGAGGGCCGGGGGGCACCGGGGAGCTGTTTTTT. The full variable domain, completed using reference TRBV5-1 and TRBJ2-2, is KAGVTQTPRYLIKTRGQQVTLSCSPISGHRSVSWYQQTPGQGLQFLFEYFSETQRNKGNFPGRFSGRQFSNSRSEMNVSTLELGDSALYLCASSLANLAGGPGGTGELFFGEGSRLTVL.